A single sample is the source of the 27 T cell receptor beta chains below, sequenced in a study of blood T cell repertoires in COVID-19. Repertoires were generated with immunoSEQ multiplex PCR, while TCRdb's copy carries only in-frame clones and drops some. The sample has approximately 75,000 clones, roughly 87% seen once. Sequencing input: peripheral blood. Source of these receptors: a man aged 45-65 years with acute or convalescent COVID-19.

CDR3: CASSRGQGFDNEQFF. The CDR3 bases are TGTGCCAGTAGTCGGGGACAGGGTTTCGACAATGAGCAGTTCTTC. The chain carries TRBV19 and TRBJ2-1; 9 bases are a match to TRBD1. The germline gives CDR1 LNHDA, CDR2 SQIVND (reference sequence). The CDR3 sequence is 15 residues long. Losses at the gene ends were 5 bases for V and 5 bases for J; bases not matched to a gene: 7.

The rearrangement joins TRBV7-9 to TRBJ1-6, with a tentative D call TRBD1 (5 bases). Per germline, CDR1 SEHNR and CDR2 FQNEAQ (reference sequence). This CDR3 spans 13 amino acids. The germline V and J ends were trimmed by 5 bases and 9 bases, with 11 bases remaining between them. CDR3 loop: CASSPRDFSPLHF. The CDR3 DNA follows: TGTGCCAGCAGCCCCCGGGACTTTTCACCCCTCCACTTT.

The chain links TRBV18 to TRBJ2-7; TRBD1 matches at 12 bases. Germline CDR1 KGHSH, CDR2 LQKENI. The CDR3 is made up of 16 amino acids. Trimming cost V 1 base and J 4 bases; bases outside gene matches: 5. CDR3 sequence (DNA): TGTGCCAGCTCACCACAGGGACAGGGGGCGAAGTACGAGCAGTACTTC. Protein: CASSPQGQGAKYEQYF.

CDR3 sequence reads: CASSVGRGTSNPETQYF. The CDR3 nucleotides are TGTGCCAGCAGCGTAGGGAGAGGGACTAGCAATCCAGAGACCCAGTACTTC. The chain has TRBV9 and TRBJ2-5; TRBD2 agrees at 9 bases. V lost 0 bases, J lost 4 bases, and 10 bases stayed unmatched. Germline loops: CDR1 SGDLS, CDR2 YYNGEE. The CDR3 loop spans 17 amino acids. The whole variable domain, filled in from reference TRBV9 and TRBJ2-5, reads DSGVTQTPKHLITATGQRVTLRCSPRSGDLSVYWYQQSLDQGLQFLIQYYNGEERAKGNILERFSAQQFPDLHSELNLSSLELGDSALYFCASSVGRGTSNPETQYFGPGTRLLVL.

The rearrangement uses TRBV6-5 and TRBJ2-7; 7 nucleotides align to TRBD1. CDR3 length: 13 amino acids. Germline trimming cut 6 bases from V and 6 bases from J; bases unmatched to any gene: 8. Germline V CDR1 and CDR2: MNHEY, SVGAGI. The CDR3 sequence is CASRSTTGFEQYF. In DNA, the CDR3 is TGTGCCAGCAGATCAACGACAGGGTTCGAGCAGTACTTC.

The chain employs TRBV4-2 and TRBJ2-6; D perhaps matches TRBD1 (5 bases). V lost 3 bases to trimming and J lost 0 bases, with 9 bases between them. Per the germline V gene, CDR1 is LGHNA and CDR2 is YNFKEQ. This CDR3 has 16 residues. The CDR3 bases are TGTGCCAGCAGCCAGGACACTTACTCTGGGGCCAACGTCCTGACTTTC. This gives the protein CASSQDTYSGANVLTF.

The J gene is TRBJ2-1, the V gene TRBV9; 7 bases are a match to TRBD2. This CDR3 spans 16 amino acids. Germline V CDR1 and CDR2: SGDLS, YYNGEE. V shed 2 bases, J shed 2 bases, and the junction held 7 bases outside the gene matches. The CDR3 reads CASSVQAGRTYNEQFF. The CDR3 nucleotides read TGTGCCAGCAGCGTCCAAGCGGGGAGAACCTACAATGAGCAGTTCTTC.

The chain has TRBV3-1 (or the pseudogene TRBV3-2) and TRBJ1-2, with D possibly being TRBD1 (6 bases). Trimming left V 6 bases short and J 0 bases short, with 23 bases between. Germline V gene lookup returns CDR1 LGHDT and CDR2 YNNKEL (reference sequence). The CDR3 consists of 18 residues. The CDR3 spells CASSQQSLQTGANYGYTF. In DNA form, the CDR3 reads TGTGCCAGCAGTCAGCAATCACTACAGACAGGTGCTAACTATGGCTACACCTTC.

The V and J genes are TRBV2 and TRBJ1-4; D not resolved. The CDR3 is 15 amino acids. V lost 2 bases to trimming and J lost 11 bases, with 18 bases between them. Germline-derived CDR1 and CDR2 are SNHLY and FYNNEI. The CDR3, as DNA: TGTGCCAGCAGTGAAATGGGAGGCCTACTCGCCAAACTGTTTTTT. Encoded protein: CASSEMGGLLAKLFF.

The rearrangement uses TRBV28 and TRBJ2-7, with 9 bases aligning to TRBD1. V lost 4 bases and J lost 4; bases outside the gene matches: 11. The CDR3 spans 16 residues. CDR1 and CDR2 (germline): MDHEN, SYDVKM. The CDR3 nucleotides are TGTGCCAGCAGTTCTGTTGGGACAGGGAAGGTTTACGAGCAGTACTTC. This gives the protein CASSSVGTGKVYEQYF.

This chain links TRBV6-5 with TRBJ2-2; D ambiguous. The CDR3 covers 14 residues. Deletions cut 6 bases from V and 1 base from J, with 9 bases between. In germline, CDR1 is MNHEY, CDR2 SVGAGI. The CDR3 region has the DNA TGTGCCAGCAGATACAGAGAGAACACCGGGGAGCTGTTTTTT. Translating gives CASRYRENTGELFF.

This clone showed up just once. J is TRBJ1-1 and V is TRBV9, with no clear D. The CDR3 is 15 amino acids. The germline V gene encodes CDR1 SGDLS and CDR2 YYNGEE. V was cut by 4 bases and J by 1 base, with 14 bases left in between. CDR3 DNA sequence: TGTGCCAGCAGCCCGCACTCTAGACGGAACACTGAAGCTTTCTTT. The encoded protein is CASSPHSRRNTEAFF.

The V call is TRBV19, the J call TRBJ1-4; 8 bases are a match to TRBD1. Germline V gene data show CDR1 as LNHDA and CDR2 as SQIVND (reference sequence). V dropped 7 bases and J dropped 0; count of bases not matched to a gene: 4. CDR3 length: 15 amino acids. CDR3 residues: CASTGGLATNEKLFF. In nucleotides, the CDR3 is TGTGCCAGTACAGGGGGCCTCGCAACTAATGAAAAACTGTTTTTT.

The genes are TRBV6-5 and TRBJ1-5; 10 bases line up with TRBD1. V shed 5 bases and J 1 base; nucleotides not matched to a gene: 2. The CDR3 sequence is 15 residues long. Per the germline V gene, CDR1 is MNHEY and CDR2 is SVGAGI. The CDR3 DNA sequence: TGTGCCAGCAGTCCGGACAGGGGGAGCAATCAGCCCCAGCATTTT. It yields the protein CASSPDRGSNQPQHF.

The chain has TRBV27 and TRBJ1-2; D gene unclear. V dropped 3 bases and J dropped 4 bases, with 12 bases sitting between them. There are 14 residues in the CDR3. Per the germline V gene, CDR1 is MNHEY and CDR2 is SMNVEV (reference sequence). DNA for the CDR3: TGTGCCAGCAGTTTGATGGGTTCGGGCTATGGCTACACCTTC. This gives the protein CASSLMGSGYGYTF.

V and J are TRBV5-1 and TRBJ1-1, with TRBD1 identical over 7 bases. With 1 base clipped from V and 1 base from J, the junction kept 7 bases outside the gene matches. Per the germline V gene, CDR1 is SGHRS and CDR2 is YFSETQ. The CDR3 is made up of 16 amino acids. The CDR3: CASSLRPQGPNTEAFF. CDR3 in DNA: TGCGCCAGCAGCTTGAGACCACAGGGGCCGAACACTGAAGCTTTCTTT.

This clone has only a few counts. The V gene is TRBV9, the J gene TRBJ2-1, with TRBD2 as a possible D gene (7 bases). From germline, CDR1 is SGDLS and CDR2 YYNGEE. CDR3 size: 16 residues. V gave up 4 bases and J gave up 4 bases, with 18 bases separating them. In DNA, the CDR3 is TGTGCCAGCAGCTACCTATCGGGGGGCGTGTACAATGAGCAGTTCTTC. Its protein is CASSYLSGGVYNEQFF.

This chain connects TRBV12-3 or TRBV12-4 to TRBJ2-3, with D unresolved. The CDR3 consists of 11 residues. The ends were cut back, 5 bases at V and 3 bases at J, with 3 bases in the middle. CDR3 in DNA: TGTGCCAGCAGTCAGACAGATACGCAGTATTTT. Its translation: CASSQTDTQYF.

The V and J genes are TRBV5-1 and TRBJ1-1; D not resolved. The length of the CDR3 is 14 residues. Germline CDR1 SGHRS, CDR2 YFSETQ. Trimming left V 5 bases short and J 1 base short, with 12 bases between. CDR3 coding DNA: TGCGCCAGCAGTTTTATGGGAGGGAACACTGAAGCTTTCTTT. It translates to CASSFMGGNTEAFF.

The DNA for the CDR3 is TGTGCCAGCAGCGAACAGGGGTCGTGGGCCAAAAACATTCAGTACTTC. This gives the protein CASSEQGSWAKNIQYF. V usage is TRBV7-2 and J usage is TRBJ2-4; TRBD1 aligns across 7 bases. The CDR3 is made up of 16 amino acids. Germline V gene data show CDR1 as SGHTA and CDR2 as FQGNSA. V lost 5 bases and J lost 1; bases outside the gene matches: 8.

V usage is TRBV6-1 and J usage is TRBJ1-5, with D perhaps matching TRBD1 (6 bases). Trimming pared 3 bases from V and 8 bases from J, leaving 11 bases between. Germline V gives CDR1 MNHNS, CDR2 SASEGT. The CDR3 contains 13 residues. CDR3 DNA sequence: TGTGCCAGCAGTGAGCGGACAGAGGAGCCCCAGCATTTT. It codes for CASSERTEEPQHF.

The rearrangement links TRBV3-1 (or the pseudogene TRBV3-2) to TRBJ1-1, with a possible D match to TRBD1 (5 bases). CDR3 size: 15 residues. V was trimmed by 4 bases and J by 6 bases, leaving 18 bases between them. Germline lookup yields CDR1 LGHDT and CDR2 YNNKEL (reference sequence). The CDR3 protein is CASSPGRGYEAEAFF. In DNA form, the CDR3 reads TGTGCCAGCAGCCCCGGTCGGGGGTATGAGGCTGAAGCTTTCTTT.

The genes are TRBV19 and TRBJ1-1, with a weak D call TRBD1 (6 bases). The CDR3 runs 14 residues. CDR1 is LNHDA, CDR2 SQIVND, per germline (reference sequence). V was clipped by 9 bases and J by 0 bases, with 14 bases between them. This CDR3 is CASNPGQLNTEAFF. CDR3 in DNA: TGTGCCAGCAATCCCGGACAGTTGAACACTGAAGCTTTCTTT.

The chain is built from TRBV11-3 and TRBJ2-1; 8 positions match TRBD1. The CDR3 contains 14 residues. CDR1 is SGHNT, CDR2 YENEEA, per germline. The junction had 2 bases not matched to a gene; V was cut back by 3 bases and J by 4 bases. CDR3 coding DNA: TGTGCCAGCAGCTTGGGACAGGCTTACAATGAGCAGTTCTTC. Translated, it gives CASSLGQAYNEQFF. Combining the CDR3 with reference TRBV11-3 and TRBJ2-1 gives the whole variable domain EAGVVQSPRYKIIEKKQPVAFWCNPISGHNTLYWYLQNLGQGPELLIRYENEEAVDDSQLPKDRFSAERLKGVDSTLKIQPAELGDSAVYLCASSLGQAYNEQFFGPGTRLTVL.

This clone showed up just once. The chain is built from TRBV3-1 (or the pseudogene TRBV3-2) and TRBJ1-2; 8 bases agree with TRBD1. V shed 4 bases, J shed 7 bases, and the junction held 8 bases outside the gene matches. Germline-derived CDR1 and CDR2 are LGHDT and YNNKEL (reference sequence). The CDR3 is 14 residues long. The DNA for the CDR3 is TGTGCCAGCAGCCTAGGACAGGGAGTGGGTGGCTACACCTTC. The encoded protein is CASSLGQGVGGYTF.

The chain has TRBV30 and TRBJ2-7, with a possible D match to TRBD1 (6 bases). The CDR3 extends over 11 amino acids. V lost 2 bases and J 13 bases, leaving 15 bases between the germline ends. Germline V gene data show CDR1 as GTSNPN and CDR2 as SVGIG (reference sequence). The CDR3 DNA reads TGTGCCTGGAGTAAGGGGGAACACGGTTACTTC. It translates to CAWSKGEHGYF. Using reference TRBV30 and TRBJ2-7 for the parts outside the CDR3, the full variable domain is SQTIHQWPATLVQPVGSPLSLECTVEGTSNPNLYWYRQAAGRGLQLLFYSVGIGQISSEVPQNLSASRPQDRQFILSSKKLLLSDSGFYLCAWSKGEHGYFGPGTRLTVT.

This rearrangement joins TRBV29-1 to TRBJ2-3, with D tentatively TRBD1 (7 bases). CDR1 is SQVTM, CDR2 ANQGSEA, per germline. This CDR3 spans 13 amino acids. V was trimmed by 3 bases and J by 5 bases, leaving 12 bases between them. The DNA of the CDR3 is TGCAGCGTTGACGGACAGGAGGGAGATACGCAGTATTTT. Amino acids: CSVDGQEGDTQYF.